This T cell receptor beta chain was identified during a study of blood T cell repertoires in COVID-19. Original processing notes: The assay estimated nucleated cells by amplifying reference gene primers. Here immunoSEQ multiplex PCR was the method, and the copy in TCRdb shows in-frame clones only, minus some. V and J calls and clone size come straight from that table; D and trimming were deduced from the DNA. Counted here are 200,000 to 250,000 clones, less than 90% occurring once; the ten biggest clones make up roughly 6.2%. The V gene's germline CDR1 is MDHEN and CDR2 SYDVKM. Trimming took 6 bases from V and 3 from J; bases not matched to a gene: 8. This CDR3 has 16 residues.

V and J are TRBV28 and TRBJ1-4; 9 bases agree with TRBD1. The sequence derives from a woman aged 40 to 50 who had recovered from COVID-19. Material for sequencing was PBMCs or T cells enriched from blood (not recorded which). The CDR3 spells CASSRTGGRANEKLFF. The DNA of the CDR3 is TGTGCCAGCAGCCGAACAGGGGGCAGGGCTAATGAAAAACTGTTTTTT.